A selection of T cell receptor beta chains follows, all from one sample in a study of blood T cell repertoires in COVID-19. Profiled with immunoSEQ multiplex PCR; TCRdb holds only in-frame clones, not every one. The data hold some 400,000 clones, with around 87% observed a single time. Sequences were obtained from peripheral blood. These receptors all come from a woman between 55 and 75 years old with COVID-19, enrolled during active disease. Both conserved end residues are part of each CDR3. The order of the fields is clone size, J gene, V gene, D gene, CDR3 DNA, CDR3 protein. D genes are given only for firm matches. Size tells how often a clone was seen (once, few, many) or the class of an expanded clone, and some rows leave it out.

>NA|TRBJ2-1|TRBV10-1|TRBD1
TGCGCCAGCCTGGACAGGGGGAACGAGCAGTTCTTC
CASLDRGNEQFF
>NA|TRBJ1-1|TRBV3-1/TRBV3-2|NA
TGTGCCAGCAGCCAAAGGGATCGGGGCACTGAAGCTTTCTTT
CASSQRDRGTEAFF
>NA|TRBJ1-6|TRBV7-8|NA
TGTGCCAGCAGCGAAGAGTCGCGGAATTCACCCCTCCACTTT
CASSEESRNSPLHF
>NA|TRBJ1-2|TRBV16|NA
TGTGCCAGCAGCCTGTACCCGGTGGTTTCTGGTGGCTACACCTTC
CASSLYPVVSGGYTF
>NA|TRBJ2-7|TRBV18|TRBD1
TGTGCCAGCTCACCCCCGGACAGGACGGGCTACGAGCAGTACTTC
CASSPPDRTGYEQYF
>NA|TRBJ1-4|TRBV6-2/TRBV6-3|NA
TGTGCCAGCAGTTACAGTGGGGGCGGTGAAAAACTGTTTTTT
CASSYSGGGEKLFF
>NA|TRBJ2-2|TRBV29-1|NA
TGCAGCGTTCCGACAGATACGAACACCGGGGAGCTGTTTTTT
CSVPTDTNTGELFF
>NA|TRBJ1-1|TRBV11-3|NA
TGTGCCAGCAGCTTAGATGGGGGCGGGGGCACTGAAGCTTTCTTT
CASSLDGGGGTEAFF
>NA|TRBJ2-5|TRBV19|NA
TGTGCCAGTACTAATAGGGGGGGCTACCAAGAGACCCAGTACTTC
CASTNRGGYQETQYF
>NA|TRBJ1-5|TRBV7-2|NA
TGTGCCAGCAGCTTAAGTGGGCCCAATCAGCCCCAGCATTTT
CASSLSGPNQPQHF
>NA|TRBJ2-5|TRBV9|TRBD2
TGTGCCAGCAGCGTAGGTACGGGAGGGTTCCGAGAGACCCAGTACTTC
CASSVGTGGFRETQYF
>NA|TRBJ1-2|TRBV5-8|NA
TGTGCCAGCAGCTTGGAGTCGGTCGAAGCTAACTATGGCTACACCTTC
CASSLESVEANYGYTF
>NA|TRBJ1-1|TRBV15|NA
TGTGCCACCAGCAGAGCTACCCTGACGGGTGAAGCTTTCTTT
CATSRATLTGEAFF
>NA|TRBJ2-7|TRBV5-1|TRBD1
TGCGCCAGCAGCTTTACAGGGGGCTACGAGCAGTACTTC
CASSFTGGYEQYF
>NA|TRBJ1-5|TRBV5-5|NA
TGTGCCAGCAGCTTGAATGGGGGGGCGAGTAGCAATCAGCCCCAGCATTTT
CASSLNGGASSNQPQHF
>NA|TRBJ1-2|TRBV19|NA
TGTGCCAGTAGTACCCGACGGCCGACTGCAGATGGCTACACCTTC
CASSTRRPTADGYTF
>NA|TRBJ1-4|TRBV5-5|NA
TGTGCCAGCAGCAGGGGTGCAACTAATGAAAAACTGTTTTTT
CASSRGATNEKLFF
>NA|TRBJ2-7|TRBV7-2|NA
TGTGCCAGCAGCTTAGGGGCAGGGAACTACGAGCAGTACTTC
CASSLGAGNYEQYF
>NA|TRBJ2-4|TRBV11-2|TRBD1
TGTGCCAGCAGCTCCATATTGGGGACAGGGGCGGCCAAAAACATTCAGTACTTC
CASSSILGTGAAKNIQYF
>NA|TRBJ2-2|TRBV4-1|NA
TGCGCCAGCAGCCAAGATGTTTCGGCAGGGATTTCCGGGGAGCTGTTTTTT
CASSQDVSAGISGELFF
>NA|TRBJ2-5|TRBV6-5|TRBD1
TGTGCCAGCCTCCGGGACAGGGGGATGGGAGAGACCCAGTACTTC
CASLRDRGMGETQYF
>NA|TRBJ2-1|TRBV30|TRBD1
TGTGCCTGGAGTAGTCATACAGGGGGTGAGCAGTTCTTC
CAWSSHTGGEQFF
>NA|TRBJ1-5|TRBV18|NA
TGTGCCAGCTCACCACAGGGGTCAGGGAGCAATCAGCCCCAGCATTTT
CASSPQGSGSNQPQHF
>once|TRBJ2-3|TRBV11-2|TRBD1
TGTGCCAGCAGCAAAACCGGGACAGGGGTGGGAGATACGCAGTATTTT
CASSKTGTGVGDTQYF
>NA|TRBJ2-7|TRBV7-9|TRBD1
TGTGCCAGCAGCCCGGACAGGGGGACTCACTACGAGCAGTACTTC
CASSPDRGTHYEQYF
>NA|TRBJ1-3|TRBV3-1/TRBV3-2|TRBD1
TGTGCCAGCAGCCCACGGACAGGGAAAACTGGAAACACCATATATTTT
CASSPRTGKTGNTIYF
>NA|TRBJ1-4|TRBV12-3/TRBV12-4|NA
TGTGCCAGCGGGATTAGAGGGAATGAAAAACTGTTTTTT
CASGIRGNEKLFF
>NA|TRBJ2-1|TRBV19|TRBD1
TGTGCCAGTAGTGGGAGACAGGGAGAGTTCAATGAGCAGTTCTTC
CASSGRQGEFNEQFF
>NA|TRBJ2-6|TRBV27|NA
TGTGCCAGCAGTTCACAGGGCTCTGGGGCCAACGTCCTGACTTTC
CASSSQGSGANVLTF
>few|TRBJ2-7|TRBV27|TRBD1
TGTGCCAGCAGTCCAAGTACAGGGGGCTACGAGCAGTACTTC
CASSPSTGGYEQYF
>NA|TRBJ1-2|TRBV5-1|TRBD1
TGCGCCAGCAGCTCTCCCGACAGGGGCTATGGCTACACCTTC
CASSSPDRGYGYTF
>NA|TRBJ1-3|TRBV3-1/TRBV3-2|TRBD1
TGTGCCAGCAGCCTTAGGACAGGGAGTGGAAACACCATATATTTT
CASSLRTGSGNTIYF
>NA|TRBJ2-1|TRBV6-5|TRBD1
TGTGCCACCCAGGGGACAGGGATCAATGAGCAGTTCTTC
CATQGTGINEQFF
>NA|TRBJ1-1|TRBV30|NA
TGTGCCTGGAGACAGATGTCGGACACTGAAGCTTTCTTT
CAWRQMSDTEAFF
>NA|TRBJ2-2|TRBV19|TRBD2
TGTGCCAGTAGTATCGGGGGGAGTGTCGCCGGGGAGCTGTTTTTT
CASSIGGSVAGELFF
>NA|TRBJ1-2|TRBV18|NA
TGTGCCAGCTCACTACGGGGGGGCGAAAGCTACACCTTC
CASSLRGGESYTF
>NA|TRBJ1-1|TRBV28|NA
TGTGCCAGCAGCCGTACACGTGAAGCTTTCTTT
CASSRTREAFF
>NA|TRBJ2-7|TRBV7-6|NA
TGTGCCAGCAGTCCCCTAGGGGTCGGGGGATACGAGCAGTACTTC
CASSPLGVGGYEQYF
>once|TRBJ2-1|TRBV9|TRBD2
TGTGCCAGCAGCCCTCGACTAGCGGGGGGCGGGAATGAGCAGTTCTTC
CASSPRLAGGGNEQFF
>NA|TRBJ2-1|TRBV18|NA
TGTGCCAGCTCACCCCAGGGCGTTTACAATGAGCAGTTCTTC
CASSPQGVYNEQFF